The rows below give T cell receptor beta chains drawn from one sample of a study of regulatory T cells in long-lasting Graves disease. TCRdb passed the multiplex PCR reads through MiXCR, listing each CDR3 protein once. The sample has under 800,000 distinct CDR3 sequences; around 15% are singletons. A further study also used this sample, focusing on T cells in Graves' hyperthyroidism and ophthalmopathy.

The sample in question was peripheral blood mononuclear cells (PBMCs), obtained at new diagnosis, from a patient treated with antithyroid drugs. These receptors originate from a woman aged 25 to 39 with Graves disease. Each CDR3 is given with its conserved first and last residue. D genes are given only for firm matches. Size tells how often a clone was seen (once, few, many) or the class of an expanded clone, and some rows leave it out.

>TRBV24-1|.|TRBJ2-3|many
TGTGCCACCAGTGATCACTATCAATCAGCGGGAGATACGCAGTATTTT
CATSDHYQSAGDTQYF
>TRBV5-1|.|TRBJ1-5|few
TGCGCCAGCTCGCCCGATGAGGGACCGGGGACTGATCAGCCCCAGCATTTT
CASSPDEGPGTDQPQHF
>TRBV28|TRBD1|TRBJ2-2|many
TGTGCCAGCAGATGGACAGGACACACCGGGGAGCTGTTTTTT
CASRWTGHTGELFF
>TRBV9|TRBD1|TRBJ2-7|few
TGTGCCAGCAGCGTAACAGGGGACCTTCGGGGCGAGCAGTACTTC
CASSVTGDLRGEQYF
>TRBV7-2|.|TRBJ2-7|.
TGTGCCAGCAGCCTAGCCTCTCAGAGGGCCTCCTACGAGCAGTACTTC
CASSLASQRASYEQYF
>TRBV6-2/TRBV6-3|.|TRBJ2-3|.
TGTGCCAGCAGCCCTGTTAGTGTGACAGATACGCAGTATTTT
CASSPVSVTDTQYF
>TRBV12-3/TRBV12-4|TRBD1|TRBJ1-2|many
TGTGCCAGCAGTTTGGGAGACAGGGCGAACTATGGCTACACCTTC
CASSLGDRANYGYTF
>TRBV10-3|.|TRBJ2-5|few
TGTGCCATCAGTGAGTTACCTGGGGAGACCCAGTACTTC
CAISELPGETQYF
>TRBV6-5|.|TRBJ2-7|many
TGTGCCAGCAGTTACTCTCGGGGGTTCTCCTACGAGCAGTACTTC
CASSYSRGFSYEQYF
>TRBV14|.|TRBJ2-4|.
TGTGCCAGCAGCCCGTACAGGGAGTACGGCATTCAGTACTTC
CASSPYREYGIQYF
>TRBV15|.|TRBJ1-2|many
TGTGCCACCGAACCCGGGAGGGACCTTAACTATGGCTACACCTTC
CATEPGRDLNYGYTF
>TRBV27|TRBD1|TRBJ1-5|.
TGTGCCACCCGACAGGGTATCGGTAATCAGCCCCAGCATTTT
CATRQGIGNQPQHF
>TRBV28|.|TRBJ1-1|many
TGTGCCAGCAGCCCCTGGGGGAAGGGGATGAACACTGAAGCTTTCTTT
CASSPWGKGMNTEAFF
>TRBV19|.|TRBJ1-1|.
TGTGCCAGTAGTATTCCACCGAACACTGAAGCTTTCTTT
CASSIPPNTEAFF
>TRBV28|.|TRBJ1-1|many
TGTGCCAGCAGTTTAGGGCTGGGACCGTCGAACACTGAAGCTTTCTTT
CASSLGLGPSNTEAFF
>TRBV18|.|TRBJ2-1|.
TGTGCCAGCTCACCAGCAGCAGGGGCAAATGAGCAGTTCTTC
CASSPAAGANEQFF
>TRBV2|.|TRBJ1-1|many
TGTGCCAGCAGGTACCGGGGGGCTGGGATTGAAGCTTTCTTT
CASRYRGAGIEAFF
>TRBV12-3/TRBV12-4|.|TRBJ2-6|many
TGTGCCAGCACCGCTTTCTCTGGGGCCAACGTCCTGACTTTC
CASTAFSGANVLTF
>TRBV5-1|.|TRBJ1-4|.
TGCGCCAGCAGCCCAGGGGATTGGGGGACTAATGAAAAACTGTTTTTT
CASSPGDWGTNEKLFF
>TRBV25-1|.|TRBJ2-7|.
TGTGCCACGGGTCTTCCTGACGAGTACGAGCAGTACTTC
CATGLPDEYEQYF
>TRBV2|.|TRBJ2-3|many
TGTGCCAGCAGTGTGATAACGGGCACAGATACGCAGTATTTT
CASSVITGTDTQYF
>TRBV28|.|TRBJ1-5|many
TGTGCCAGCAGTTTTCAGGTTGGGAATCAGCCCCAGCATTTT
CASSFQVGNQPQHF
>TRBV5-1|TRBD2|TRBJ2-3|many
TGCGCCAGCAGCTTTAGCGGGAGACCCACAGATACGCAGTATTTT
CASSFSGRPTDTQYF
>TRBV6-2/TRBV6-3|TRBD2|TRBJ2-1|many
TGTGCCAGCAGTTTGACTAGCGGGAGTATAAATGAGCAGTTCTTC
CASSLTSGSINEQFF
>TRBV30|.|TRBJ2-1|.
TGTGCCTGGAGTGTGCGGGACTTTGAGGCGTTCTTC
CAWSVRDFEAFF
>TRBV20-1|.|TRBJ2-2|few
TGCAGTGCTAGAGCGGGGGACAAAGTCGGGGAGCTGTTTTTT
CSARAGDKVGELFF
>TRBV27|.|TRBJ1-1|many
TGTGCCAGCAGTTTCGGGGGGCAGGTTGGCACTGAAGCTTTCTTT
CASSFGGQVGTEAFF
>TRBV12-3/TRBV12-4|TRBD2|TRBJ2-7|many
TGTGCCAGCAGGAGGGCGGGAGCCGCCGAGCAGTACTTC
CASRRAGAAEQYF
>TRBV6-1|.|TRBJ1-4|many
TGTGCCAGCACCCTCGGTTACGATGAAAAACTGTTTTTT
CASTLGYDEKLFF
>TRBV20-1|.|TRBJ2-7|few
TGCAGTGCCAGCCCGGGACTTCCCTACGAGCAGTACTTC
CSASPGLPYEQYF
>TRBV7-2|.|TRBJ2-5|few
TGTGCCAGCAGCTTAGACCCGGGGATAGAGGCCCAGTACTTC
CASSLDPGIEAQYF